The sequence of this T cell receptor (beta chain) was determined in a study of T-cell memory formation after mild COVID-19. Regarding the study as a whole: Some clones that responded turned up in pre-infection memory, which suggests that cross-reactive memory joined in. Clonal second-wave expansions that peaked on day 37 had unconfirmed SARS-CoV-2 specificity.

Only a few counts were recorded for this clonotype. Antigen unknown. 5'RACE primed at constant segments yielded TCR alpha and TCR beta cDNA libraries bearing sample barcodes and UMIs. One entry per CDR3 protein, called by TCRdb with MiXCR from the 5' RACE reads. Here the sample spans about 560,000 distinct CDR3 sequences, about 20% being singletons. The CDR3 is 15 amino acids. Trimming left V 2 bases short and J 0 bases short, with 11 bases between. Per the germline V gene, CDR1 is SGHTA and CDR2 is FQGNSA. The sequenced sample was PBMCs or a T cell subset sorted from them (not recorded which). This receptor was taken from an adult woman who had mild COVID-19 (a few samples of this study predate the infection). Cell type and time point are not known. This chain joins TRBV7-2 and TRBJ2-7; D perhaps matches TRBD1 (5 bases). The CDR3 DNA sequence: TGTGCCAGCAGCTTACAATCGACAGCCTCCTACGAGCAGTACTTC. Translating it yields CASSLQSTASYEQYF.